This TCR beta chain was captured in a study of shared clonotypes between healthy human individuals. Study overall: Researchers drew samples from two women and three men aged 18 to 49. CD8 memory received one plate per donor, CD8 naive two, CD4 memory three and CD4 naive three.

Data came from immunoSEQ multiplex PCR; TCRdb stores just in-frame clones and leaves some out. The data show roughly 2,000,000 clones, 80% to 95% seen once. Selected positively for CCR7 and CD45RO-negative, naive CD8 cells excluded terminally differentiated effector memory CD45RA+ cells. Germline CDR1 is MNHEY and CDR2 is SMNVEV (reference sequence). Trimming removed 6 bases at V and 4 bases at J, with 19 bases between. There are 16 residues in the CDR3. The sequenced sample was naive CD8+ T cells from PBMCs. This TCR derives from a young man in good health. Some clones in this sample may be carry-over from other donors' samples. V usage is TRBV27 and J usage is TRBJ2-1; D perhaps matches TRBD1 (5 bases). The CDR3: CASRAPGPRQYNEQFF. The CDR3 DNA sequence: TGTGCCAGCAGAGCTCCTGGCCCCCGACAGTACAATGAGCAGTTCTTC.